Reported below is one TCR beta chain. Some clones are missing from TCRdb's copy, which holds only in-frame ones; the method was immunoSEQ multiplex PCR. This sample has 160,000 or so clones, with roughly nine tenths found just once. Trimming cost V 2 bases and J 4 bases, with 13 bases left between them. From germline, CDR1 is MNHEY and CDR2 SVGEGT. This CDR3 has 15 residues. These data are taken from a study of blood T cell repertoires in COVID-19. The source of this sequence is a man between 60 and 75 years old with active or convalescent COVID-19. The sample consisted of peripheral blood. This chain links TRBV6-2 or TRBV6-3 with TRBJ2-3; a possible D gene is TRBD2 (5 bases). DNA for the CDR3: TGTGCCAGCAGTTACCGGCGGACCGGGGCAGATACGCAGTATTTT. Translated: CASSYRRTGADTQYF.